Following are 24 T cell receptor beta chains from one sample sequenced in a study of T cell responses to AZD1222 COVID-19 vaccine. Assay used: immunoSEQ multiplex PCR; TCRdb lists only in-frame clones, some missing. The sample lists 45,000 or so clones, 85% to 90% seen once, with roughly 1.1% in the top ten. This specimen consisted of peripheral blood, obtained 28 days after the second AZD1222 dose. These receptors were obtained from an adult who received the AZD1222 COVID-19 vaccine.

The rearrangement links TRBV30 to TRBJ1-1; TRBD1 is a possible D gene (5 bases). Trimming pared 5 bases from V and 3 bases from J, leaving 19 bases between. The CDR3 consists of 15 residues. Germline CDR1 and CDR2: GTSNPN and SVGIG (reference sequence). CDR3 nucleotide sequence: TGTGCCTGGGTACCTTTGGGAGGGGCTTACACTGAAGCTTTCTTT. Translation gives CAWVPLGGAYTEAFF.

The V gene is TRBV5-6, the J gene TRBJ1-3; D possibly corresponds to TRBD1 (5 bases). Germline V gene sequence: CDR1 SGHDT, CDR2 YYEEEE. The length of the CDR3 is 14 residues. Deletions cut 7 bases from V and 0 bases from J, with 11 bases between. CDR3 sequence reads: CASGTYSSGNTIYF. The CDR3 nucleotides are TGTGCCAGCGGGACTTATAGCTCTGGAAACACCATATATTTT. The entire variable domain, with the rest obtained from reference TRBV5-6 and TRBJ1-3, is as follows: DAGVTQSPTHLIKTRGQQVTLRCSPKSGHDTVSWYQQALGQGPQFIFQYYEEEERQRGNFPDRFSGHQFPNYSSELNVNALLLGDSALYLCASGTYSSGNTIYFGEGSWLTVV.

This chain links TRBV27 with TRBJ1-4, with D perhaps TRBD1 (5 bases). Trimming took off 3 bases at V and 10 bases at J, with 21 bases between the two ends. The CDR3 consists of 16 residues. CDR1 is MNHEY and CDR2 is SMNVEV in the germline V gene (reference sequence). The CDR3 sequence is CASSFRPGTASGKLFF. The CDR3 DNA reads as TGTGCCAGCAGTTTTAGGCCCGGGACGGCGAGCGGAAAACTGTTTTTT.

The chain combines TRBV5-1 with TRBJ2-5; 9 bases align to TRBD1. CDR1 and CDR2 from the germline V gene are SGHRS and YFSETQ. There are 16 residues in the CDR3. J was trimmed by 3 bases and V by 6 bases; bases with no gene match: 12. This CDR3 reads CASTGYLTGGEETQYF. The CDR3 region has the DNA TGCGCCAGCACCGGATACTTAACAGGGGGCGAAGAGACCCAGTACTTC. Based on the CDR3 plus reference TRBV5-1 and TRBJ2-5, the full variable domain is KAGVTQTPRYLIKTRGQQVTLSCSPISGHRSVSWYQQTPGQGLQFLFEYFSETQRNKGNFPGRFSGRQFSNSRSEMNVSTLELGDSALYLCASTGYLTGGEETQYFGPGTRLLVL.

The chain couples TRBV19 to TRBJ1-6; D is unclear. V was pared by 3 bases and J by 5 bases, with 11 bases between. Germline V CDR1 and CDR2: LNHDA, SQIVND (reference sequence). This CDR3 has 15 residues. The CDR3 DNA reads as TGTGCCAGTAGTATTCGGCCGGGTAATAATTCACCCCTCCACTTT. It yields the protein CASSIRPGNNSPLHF.

In DNA form, the CDR3 reads TGCGCCAGCAGCTTACAGGACAGCTCTGGAAACACCATATATTTT. Its protein product is CASSLQDSSGNTIYF. J is TRBJ1-3 and V is TRBV5-1; possibly TRBD1 for D (6 bases). This CDR3 comprises 15 residues. Germline assignment: CDR1 SGHRS and CDR2 YFSETQ. The V and J ends lost 2 bases and 0 bases respectively, with 9 bases between them.

The chain links TRBV7-8 to TRBJ1-2; D remains ambiguous. Germline CDR1 is SGHVS and CDR2 is FQNEAQ. There are 14 residues in the CDR3. V dropped 5 bases and J dropped 8 bases, with 18 bases sitting between them. This chain's CDR3 is CASSRTRSPGGYTF. CDR3 coding DNA: TGTGCCAGCAGCCGCACACGTAGCCCGGGGGGCTACACCTTC.

This clone was observed once. This chain connects TRBV11-1 to TRBJ2-7; D is possibly TRBD2 (5 bases). V lost 1 base, J lost 2 bases, and 12 bases lay in between. The CDR3 sequence is 15 residues long. Germline assignment: CDR1 SGHAT and CDR2 FQDESV (reference sequence). The DNA of the CDR3 is TGTGCCAGCAGCTTAGTACTAGGAGTCCCCTACGAGCAGTACTTC. Protein: CASSLVLGVPYEQYF.

The V call is TRBV13, the J call TRBJ1-4; TRBD1 matches at 8 bases. Unmatched junction bases numbered 8, after V lost 4 bases and J lost 4 bases. The germline CDR1 and CDR2 sequences are PRHDT and FYEKMQ (reference sequence). The CDR3 spans 16 residues. The CDR3 DNA sequence: TGTGCCAGCAGCTCAACCGACAGGGGCCTTAATGAAAAACTGTTTTTT. Its translation is CASSSTDRGLNEKLFF.

The chain joins TRBV2 to TRBJ1-1; D is unclear. From germline, CDR1 is SNHLY and CDR2 FYNNEI. With 5 bases removed from V and 0 bases from J, the gap between germline ends came to 7 bases. This CDR3 spans 13 amino acids. CDR3 amino acids: CASSPELNTEAFF. The CDR3 nucleotides are TGTGCCAGCAGTCCTGAGTTGAACACTGAAGCTTTCTTT.

This chain joins TRBV7-9 and TRBJ1-1, with unresolved D. Germline V gene sequence: CDR1 SEHNR, CDR2 FQNEAQ (reference sequence). The CDR3 spans 13 residues. Trimming pared 3 bases from V and 1 base from J, leaving 6 bases between. CDR3: CASSLFENTEAFF. CDR3 bases: TGTGCCAGCAGCTTGTTTGAGAACACTGAAGCTTTCTTT.

This chain uses TRBV4-1 with TRBJ2-1; TRBD2 aligns across 8 bases. The CDR3 length is 17 residues. Looked up from germline, CDR1 is MGHRA and CDR2 is YSYEKL. After removal of 0 bases from V and 7 bases from J, the junction contained 11 bases not matched to a gene. The CDR3 DNA sequence: TGCGCCAGCAGCCAAGATGGAACGGGAGGGCCGGAGAATGAGCAGTTCTTC. Its translation: CASSQDGTGGPENEQFF.

The V gene is TRBV19, the J gene TRBJ2-3, with 7 bases matching TRBD1. Germline CDR1 is LNHDA and CDR2 is SQIVND (reference sequence). The junction had 14 bases not matched to a gene; V was cut back by 5 bases and J by 6 bases. The CDR3 is 16 residues long. The CDR3 reads CASSVQGTVLRDTQYF. The CDR3 DNA sequence: TGTGCCAGTAGTGTACAAGGGACAGTCCTCAGGGATACGCAGTATTTT.

This clone was recorded once. The rearrangement uses TRBV4-1 and TRBJ2-7, with TRBD1 matching 7 bases. CDR1 and CDR2 from the germline V gene are MGHRA and YSYEKL. The J segment lost 4 bases and the V segment lost 0 bases, leaving 6 bases of the junction unmatched. This CDR3 region has 15 residues. As DNA, the CDR3 is TGCGCCAGCAGCCAAGATAAGGCAGGGGGATACGAGCAGTACTTC. Translating gives CASSQDKAGGYEQYF.

The chain has TRBV29-1 and TRBJ2-7, with 7 bases aligning to TRBD2. Germline lookup yields CDR1 SQVTM and CDR2 ANQGSEA. V shed 6 bases, J shed 3 bases, and the junction held 5 bases outside the gene matches. The CDR3 length is 12 residues. The CDR3 is CSVRGLDYEQYF. The CDR3 DNA reads as TGCAGCGTCCGCGGACTAGACTACGAGCAGTACTTC.

The rearrangement links TRBV10-3 to TRBJ1-1, with a weak D call TRBD1 (5 bases). With 4 bases removed from V and 8 bases from J, the gap between germline ends came to 20 bases. CDR1 is ENHRY, CDR2 SYGVKD, per germline. CDR3 size: 15 residues. The CDR3 DNA sequence: TGTGCCATCAGTGGTGCCGGGACGGGGTTGGGGGAAGCTTTCTTT. Protein sequence: CAISGAGTGLGEAFF.

The chain combines TRBV7-3 with TRBJ2-3, with a tentative D call TRBD2 (6 bases). CDR1 and CDR2 from the germline V gene are SGHTA and FQGTGA. Trimming cost V 5 bases and J 4 bases, with 16 bases left between them. This CDR3 comprises 15 residues. The CDR3 DNA sequence: TGTGCCAGCAGCCCCCTCGGGGGTTGGGCAGATACGCAGTATTTT. Residues: CASSPLGGWADTQYF.

This rearrangement joins TRBV19 to TRBJ1-2; 7 bases align to TRBD1. This CDR3 is 15 amino acids long. Germline V CDR1 and CDR2: LNHDA, SQIVND (reference sequence). The V gene end was trimmed by 6 bases and the J gene end by 7 bases; junction bases not matched to a gene: 14. The CDR3 sequence: CASSHTGTAKSGYTF. The CDR3, as DNA: TGTGCCAGTAGCCATACCGGGACAGCAAAAAGTGGCTACACCTTC. The entire variable domain, with the rest obtained from reference TRBV19 and TRBJ1-2, is as follows: DGGITQSPKYLFRKEGQNVTLSCEQNLNHDAMYWYRQDPGQGLRLIYYSQIVNDFQKGDIAEGYSVSREKKESFPLTVTSAQKNPTAFYLCASSHTGTAKSGYTFGSGTRLTVV.

The V and J genes are TRBV5-4 and TRBJ2-6; D is unclear. The CDR3 extends over 15 amino acids. Germline CDR1 SGHNT, CDR2 YYREEE (reference sequence). The V end was cut by 5 bases, the J end by 1 base, with 10 bases between. The chain's CDR3 is CASSWDSSGANVLTF. In DNA, the CDR3 is TGTGCCAGCAGTTGGGATAGTTCTGGGGCCAACGTCCTGACTTTC.

The CDR3 loop reads CASSTRTASSYNEQFF. The CDR3 coding sequence is TGTGCCAGTAGTACTAGGACGGCGAGCTCCTACAATGAGCAGTTCTTC. The chain uses TRBV19 and TRBJ2-1; D gene uncertain. V shed 4 bases and J shed 0 bases, with 13 bases lying between them. Germline-derived CDR1 and CDR2 are LNHDA and SQIVND (reference sequence). The CDR3 is made up of 16 amino acids.

In its sample, this clone was seen a few times. The genes are TRBV7-9 and TRBJ2-7; no clear D. Trimming removed 3 bases at V and 6 bases at J, with 15 bases between. The CDR3 is 14 amino acids. Germline V CDR1 and CDR2: SEHNR, FQNEAQ (reference sequence). In DNA, the CDR3 is TGTGCCAGCAGCTTCGGGCCCCCCGCCAGCGAGCAGTACTTC. Amino acid sequence: CASSFGPPASEQYF.

V usage is TRBV28 and J usage is TRBJ2-5; no clear D. The CDR3 consists of 14 residues. The germline gives CDR1 MDHEN, CDR2 SYDVKM. V was cut by 3 bases and J by 3 bases, with 11 bases left in between. CDR3 sequence: CASSFRGSKETQYF. CDR3 DNA sequence: TGTGCCAGCAGTTTTCGAGGCAGCAAAGAGACCCAGTACTTC.

The CDR3 DNA reads as TGTGCCAGCTCACCCTTAGCGGGGACCTACGAGCAGTACTTC. It is translated as CASSPLAGTYEQYF. This chain joins TRBV18 and TRBJ2-7, with 8 nucleotides matching TRBD2. CDR1 and CDR2 from the germline V gene are KGHSH and LQKENI. The length of the CDR3 is 14 residues. J lost 2 bases, V lost 3 bases, and 3 bases had no gene match.

The V gene is TRBV9, the J gene TRBJ2-2, with D hard to call. CDR1 is SGDLS, CDR2 YYNGEE, per germline. Trimming removed 6 bases from V and 2 bases from J, with 5 bases in between. The length of the CDR3 is 12 residues. Written as DNA, the CDR3 is TGTGCCAGCACAAGTAACACCGGGGAGCTGTTTTTT. Translation: CASTSNTGELFF.